Given below is one T cell receptor (beta chain) in context. As yet, its antigen is unknown. The data belong to a study of shared clonotypes between healthy human individuals. Study-wide background: For every donor, three CD4 naive, three CD4 memory, two CD8 naive and one CD8 memory plates were used. Study-level findings and limits: It was the non-shared clonotypes that had lower generation probabilities than clonotypes shared by all four donors. When naive CD4 clonotypes were compared across several donors, around 5% were shared.

CDR1 is MDHEN and CDR2 is SYDVKM in the germline V gene. Trimming pared 5 bases from V and 0 bases from J, leaving 9 bases between. This CDR3 region has 14 residues. The table came from immunoSEQ multiplex PCR; TCRdb's copy has only in-frame clones and leaves some out. The data show about 2 million clones, roughly 94% seen once. Terminally differentiated effector memory CD45RA+ cells were excluded from the naive CD8 cells, which were CD45RO-negative and positively selected for CCR7. Each sample came from a Caucasian adult donor living in Nashville, Tennessee. Material: naive CD8+ T cells sorted from blood. The chain links TRBV28 to TRBJ2-3; no clear D gene. The clonotype comes from a man between 18 and 29 years old in good health. CDR3 protein: CASSVTTSTDTQYF. DNA for the CDR3: TGTGCCAGCAGTGTTACGACTAGCACAGATACGCAGTATTTT.